These 23 T cell receptor beta chains originate from one sample sequenced in a study of T cells in narcolepsy. Profiled with immunoSEQ multiplex PCR; TCRdb holds only in-frame clones, not every one. Of around 27,000 clones in the sample, about 80% were seen once. The source material was CD45RA- memory CD4+ T cells from PBMCs. These receptor sequences come from a human donor with narcolepsy.

The rearrangement links TRBV5-1 to TRBJ1-4; TRBD1 aligns across 12 bases. V shed 5 bases and J 8 bases; nucleotides not matched to a gene: 4. The CDR3 length is 14 residues. CDR1 and CDR2 (germline): SGHRS, YFSETQ. This chain's CDR3 is CASRGDRGREKLFF. In DNA, the CDR3 is TGCGCCAGCAGGGGGGACAGGGGGCGCGAAAAACTGTTTTTT.

The V and J genes are TRBV19 and TRBJ2-5; 8 bases are shared with TRBD2. The V gene's germline CDR1 is LNHDA and CDR2 SQIVND (reference sequence). With V trimmed by 8 bases and J by 1 base, 6 bases remained unmatched. The CDR3 runs to 14 residues. CDR3 sequence (DNA): TGTGCCAGTCCTAGTGGGACTAGCCAAGAGACCCAGTACTTC. It translates to CASPSGTSQETQYF.

This rearrangement joins TRBV5-6 to TRBJ2-2; a weak D match, TRBD1 (5 bases). Germline lookup yields CDR1 SGHDT and CDR2 YYEEEE. Trimming removed 3 bases from V and 4 bases from J, with 16 bases in between. The CDR3 has 16 amino acids. CDR3: CASSYGRSQGTGELFF. CDR3 in DNA: TGTGCCAGCAGCTACGGACGAAGTCAGGGCACCGGGGAGCTGTTTTTT.

The chain recombines TRBV4-2 with TRBJ1-1; perhaps TRBD1 as D (6 bases). Germline loops: CDR1 LGHNA, CDR2 YNFKEQ. V gave up 0 bases and J gave up 1 base, with 9 bases separating them. The CDR3 sequence is 15 residues long. Written as DNA, the CDR3 is TGTGCCAGCAGCCAAGAGGCCAGGGGGAACACTGAAGCTTTCTTT. It specifies CASSQEARGNTEAFF.

The V call is TRBV19, the J call TRBJ2-7, with 15 positions matching TRBD2. The germline V gene has CDR1 LNHDA and CDR2 SQIVND (reference sequence). There are 16 residues in the CDR3. The V segment lost 5 bases and the J segment 3 bases; nucleotides outside the gene matches: 5. CDR3 residues: CASSPWTSGRGYEQYF. In nucleotides, the CDR3 is TGTGCCAGTAGTCCGTGGACTAGCGGGAGGGGCTACGAGCAGTACTTC.

This clone was observed a single time. CDR3 protein: CASSEGLARGQTSMNTEAFF. For the CDR3, the DNA is TGTGCCAGCAGTGAAGGCTTAGCTAGGGGACAAACTTCTATGAACACTGAAGCTTTCTTT. V is TRBV2 and J is TRBJ1-1; tentative D call: TRBD1 (6 bases). V lost 1 base and J 0 bases, leaving 24 bases between the germline ends. Germline assignment: CDR1 SNHLY and CDR2 FYNNEI. CDR3 size: 20 residues.

The rearrangement uses TRBV19 and TRBJ2-2, with D perhaps matching TRBD1 (6 bases). The germline V gene encodes CDR1 LNHDA and CDR2 SQIVND (reference sequence). V dropped 4 bases and J dropped 2 bases, with 11 bases sitting between them. The CDR3 has 15 amino acids. CDR3 coding DNA: TGTGCCAGTAGTAGGACAGAGCTCAACACCGGGGAGCTGTTTTTT. This translates into CASSRTELNTGELFF.

V gene TRBV6-5 combines with J gene TRBJ2-7; 8 positions agree with TRBD1. Trimming removed 5 bases from V and 3 bases from J; junction bases left unmatched: 6. Germline assignment: CDR1 MNHEY and CDR2 SVGAGI. The CDR3 runs 14 residues. CDR3 in amino acids: CASSPQGANYEQYF. The CDR3 DNA follows: TGTGCCAGCAGTCCGCAGGGGGCCAACTACGAGCAGTACTTC.

This clone was counted a single time. J is TRBJ2-1 and V is TRBV9; the match to TRBD2 covers 10 bases. The CDR3 consists of 14 residues. Looked up from germline, CDR1 is SGDLS and CDR2 is YYNGEE. The junction had 4 bases not matched to a gene; V was cut back by 0 bases and J by 10 bases. CDR3 sequence reads: CASSVGTSGIEQFF. In DNA form, the CDR3 reads TGTGCCAGCAGCGTAGGAACTAGCGGGATAGAGCAGTTCTTC. The whole variable domain, filled in from reference TRBV9 and TRBJ2-1, reads DSGVTQTPKHLITATGQRVTLRCSPRSGDLSVYWYQQSLDQGLQFLIQYYNGEERAKGNILERFSAQQFPDLHSELNLSSLELGDSALYFCASSVGTSGIEQFFGPGTRLTVL.

The chain links TRBV6-1 to TRBJ1-5; no definite D call. CDR1 and CDR2 (germline): MNHNS, SASEGT. CDR3 length equals 15 residues. The ends were cut back, 5 bases at V and 0 bases at J, with 11 bases in the middle. CDR3: CASSSAGNSNQPQHF. In DNA, the CDR3 is TGTGCCAGCAGTTCGGCGGGGAATAGCAATCAGCCCCAGCATTTT.

This clone showed up just a few times. This chain connects TRBV28 to TRBJ2-2, with TRBD2 matching over 15 bases. CDR1 is MDHEN and CDR2 is SYDVKM in the germline V gene. With 6 bases clipped from V and 4 bases from J, the junction kept 12 bases outside the gene matches. The CDR3 consists of 19 residues. CDR3 amino acids: CASRFTGLAGGRGTGELFF. In nucleotides, the CDR3 is TGTGCCAGCAGATTTACGGGACTAGCGGGAGGTAGAGGCACCGGGGAGCTGTTTTTT.

The V and J genes are TRBV11-3 and TRBJ2-6, with D possibly TRBD2 on 5 matching bases. The germline V and J ends were trimmed by 2 bases and 2 bases, with 7 bases remaining between them. CDR3 size: 15 residues. The germline V gene encodes CDR1 SGHNT and CDR2 YENEEA. The CDR3 sequence: CASSLSRAGANVLTF. CDR3 DNA sequence: TGTGCCAGCAGCTTATCGAGGGCTGGGGCCAACGTCCTGACTTTC.

V and J are TRBV7-2 and TRBJ1-2, with a possible D match to TRBD1 (6 bases). Looked up from germline, CDR1 is SGHTA and CDR2 is FQGNSA. CDR3 length equals 15 residues. Trimming took off 4 bases at V and 5 bases at J, with 17 bases between the two ends. CDR3 protein: CASSSTPDRWYGYTF. Here the CDR3 DNA reads TGTGCCAGCAGCTCCACCCCGGACAGATGGTATGGCTACACCTTC.

This rearrangement joins TRBV9 to TRBJ2-3; 8 positions match TRBD2. The CDR3 is 16 amino acids. From germline, CDR1 is SGDLS and CDR2 YYNGEE. J lost 4 bases, V lost 0 bases, and 7 bases had no gene match. The CDR3: CASSVGPGGGPDTQYF. CDR3 coding DNA: TGTGCCAGCAGCGTAGGTCCCGGGGGGGGCCCAGATACGCAGTATTTT.

This clone was counted once. The genes are TRBV28 and TRBJ2-3; D is perhaps TRBD1 or TRBD2 (5 bases each). The CDR3 is 14 residues long. With 3 bases removed from V and 9 bases from J, the gap between germline ends came to 16 bases. CDR1 is MDHEN, CDR2 SYDVKM, per germline. The CDR3 reads CASSLGTPKTTQYF. The CDR3 region has the DNA TGTGCCAGCAGTTTGGGGACCCCCAAGACCACGCAGTATTTT. The full variable domain, completed using reference TRBV28 and TRBJ2-3, is DVKVTQSSRYLVKRTGEKVFLECVQDMDHENMFWYRQDPGLGLRLIYFSYDVKMKEKGDIPEGYSVSREKKERFSLILESASTNQTSMYLCASSLGTPKTTQYFGPGTRLTVL.

The rearrangement joins TRBV11-3 to TRBJ2-7, with TRBD1 as a possible D gene (6 bases). This CDR3 has 17 residues. V dropped 4 bases and J dropped 0 bases, with 19 bases sitting between them. Germline V gives CDR1 SGHNT, CDR2 YENEEA. The CDR3 DNA follows: TGTGCCAGCAGCTCCGGAAGACCGGGACAAACCTCCTACGAGCAGTACTTC. This codes for CASSSGRPGQTSYEQYF.

This clone was counted only a few times. This chain links TRBV5-1 with TRBJ1-1; possible D gene TRBD1, 6 bases. The germline gives CDR1 SGHRS, CDR2 YFSETQ. This CDR3 is 13 amino acids long. V lost 1 base and J lost 7, with 11 bases in between. CDR3 DNA: TGCGCCAGCAGCTTGAACAGGGACCGTGAAGCTTTCTTT. It encodes CASSLNRDREAFF.

This clone was counted a single time. The chain employs TRBV12-5 and TRBJ2-3, with a weak D call TRBD2 (6 bases). Trimming removed 4 bases at V and 4 bases at J, with 15 bases between. In germline, CDR1 is LGHNT, CDR2 FRNRAP. This CDR3 spans 15 amino acids. CDR3 in DNA: TGTGCTAGTGGTTCCCGGCGGGACTTTGCAGATACGCAGTATTTT. Translating it yields CASGSRRDFADTQYF.

The chain recombines TRBV19 with TRBJ2-7, with TRBD2 matching 13 bases. This CDR3 comprises 15 residues. Germline V gene sequence: CDR1 LNHDA, CDR2 SQIVND (reference sequence). The ends lost 7 bases at V and 5 bases at J; junction bases unmatched: 8. The CDR3 nucleotides are TGTGCCAGTATGGGACTAGCGGGACCGATAAACGAGCAGTACTTC. Its protein product is CASMGLAGPINEQYF.

This chain connects TRBV5-6 to TRBJ2-2; D call uncertain. V gave up 1 base and J gave up 7 bases, with 17 bases separating them. The germline V gene encodes CDR1 SGHDT and CDR2 YYEEEE. This CDR3 has 16 residues. The CDR3 bases are TGTGCCAGCAGCTTGTTTATCGGCTCAAGTGGCGGGGAGCTGTTTTTT. Protein sequence: CASSLFIGSSGGELFF.

This sequence joins TRBV7-9 and TRBJ2-3, with 15 bases that match TRBD2. The germline gives CDR1 SEHNR, CDR2 FQNEAQ (reference sequence). This CDR3 is built from 16 residues. Germline trimming cut 5 bases from V and 4 bases from J; bases unmatched to any gene: 4. For the CDR3, the DNA is TGTGCCAGCAGCGCGGGACTAGCGGGGGGCCCAGATACGCAGTATTTT. Protein sequence: CASSAGLAGGPDTQYF.

The chain carries TRBV4-1 and TRBJ1-5; 8 bases line up with TRBD1. This CDR3 is built from 16 residues. CDR1 and CDR2 from the germline V gene are MGHRA and YSYEKL. J was trimmed by 4 bases and V by 2 bases; bases with no gene match: 7. The CDR3 loop is CASSQPRRGLNQPQHF. CDR3 nucleotides: TGCGCCAGCAGCCAACCCCGCAGGGGGCTAAATCAGCCCCAGCATTTT.

The CDR3: CSARIGDGYTF. Written as DNA, the CDR3 is TGCAGTGCTAGAATAGGGGACGGCTACACCTTC. The J gene is TRBJ1-2, the V gene TRBV20-1; TRBD1 might be the D (5 bases). V lost 2 bases, J lost 8 bases, and 9 bases lay in between. This CDR3 has 11 amino acids. Per the germline V gene, CDR1 is DFQATT and CDR2 is SNEGSKA (reference sequence).